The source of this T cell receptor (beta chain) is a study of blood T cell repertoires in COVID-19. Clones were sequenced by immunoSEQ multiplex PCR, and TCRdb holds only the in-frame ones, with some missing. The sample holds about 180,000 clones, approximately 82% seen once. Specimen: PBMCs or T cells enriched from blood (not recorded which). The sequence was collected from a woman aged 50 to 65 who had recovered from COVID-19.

CDR3 sequence reads: CASSPGSGDYGYTF. The CDR3 DNA follows: TGCGCCAGCAGCCCCGGCTCAGGTGACTATGGCTACACCTTC. This chain uses TRBV5-1 with TRBJ1-2; no definite D call. Trimming cost V 4 bases and J 3 bases, with 13 bases left between them. The CDR3 is made up of 14 amino acids. Looked up from germline, CDR1 is SGHRS and CDR2 is YFSETQ.